These T cell receptor beta chains were read from a single sample in a study of OX40 agonist ivuxolimab in advanced cancers. Repertoires were generated with immunoSEQ multiplex PCR, while TCRdb's copy carries only in-frame clones and drops some. The table lists 80,000 or so clones, roughly 87% of them singletons. The specimen was CD4+ or CD8+ T cells sorted from blood, collected in a trial of the OX40 agonist ivuxolimab. Receptors were obtained from an adult with an advanced solid tumor such as melanoma, head and neck, liver or kidney cancer. The CDR3 runs from the conserved cysteine through the conserved F or W. A D gene is named only where the DNA matches it firmly. Rows may omit the clone size; those that give it use once, few, many or a size class.

J gene: TRBJ1-1; clone size: -; D gene: TRBD1; V gene: TRBV5-1; CDR3 DNA: TGCGCCAGCAGCGCGACAGGGGCAAACACTGAAGCTTTCTTT; CDR3 protein: CASSATGANTEAFF
J gene: TRBJ1-4; clone size: -; D gene: TRBD1; V gene: TRBV7-9; CDR3 DNA: TGTGCCAGCAGAATGGGGACAGGGGGCGAAAAACTGTTTTTT; CDR3 protein: CASRMGTGGEKLFF
J gene: TRBJ1-5; clone size: -; D gene: -; V gene: TRBV6-5; CDR3 DNA: TGTGCCAGCAGTTACCTCCCGGGTGGTCAGCCCCAGCATTTT; CDR3 protein: CASSYLPGGQPQHF
J gene: TRBJ2-7; clone size: -; D gene: TRBD1; V gene: TRBV28; CDR3 DNA: TGTGCCAGCAGCCCCGGACAGGCGGTCTACGAGCAGTACTTC; CDR3 protein: CASSPGQAVYEQYF
J gene: TRBJ1-5; clone size: -; D gene: -; V gene: TRBV6-5; CDR3 DNA: TGTGCCAGCAGCTTCTCCGGGACATCAGGTCAGCCCCAGCATTTT; CDR3 protein: CASSFSGTSGQPQHF
J gene: TRBJ1-1; clone size: -; D gene: -; V gene: TRBV19; CDR3 DNA: TGTGCCAGTACTCTGGACAGTGCGATCACTGAAGCTTTCTTT; CDR3 protein: CASTLDSAITEAFF
J gene: TRBJ1-2; clone size: -; D gene: -; V gene: TRBV6-5; CDR3 DNA: TGTGCCACCCAAACAGGGTCCTATGGCTACACCTTC; CDR3 protein: CATQTGSYGYTF
J gene: TRBJ2-7; clone size: few; D gene: TRBD2; V gene: TRBV27; CDR3 DNA: TGTGCCAGCAGTGCACTAGCGCCGAGCTCCTACGAGCAGTACTTC; CDR3 protein: CASSALAPSSYEQYF
J gene: TRBJ2-3; clone size: -; D gene: -; V gene: TRBV18; CDR3 DNA: TGTGCCAGCTCACCGCCGGGACGAACGGCCGATACGCAGTATTTT; CDR3 protein: CASSPPGRTADTQYF
J gene: TRBJ2-7; clone size: -; D gene: -; V gene: TRBV7-2; CDR3 DNA: TGTGCCAGCAGCTTAGGATCGGGGACTCCGAGCTCCTACGAGCAGTACTTC; CDR3 protein: CASSLGSGTPSSYEQYF
J gene: TRBJ2-7; clone size: -; D gene: TRBD2; V gene: TRBV4-1; CDR3 DNA: TGCGCCAGCAGCCAAGATTTACTAGCGGGAATCGCCTACGAGCAGTACTTC; CDR3 protein: CASSQDLLAGIAYEQYF
J gene: TRBJ2-7; clone size: few; D gene: -; V gene: TRBV7-8; CDR3 DNA: TGTGCCAGCAGCTTAGGAGCCCGCGGGACAGATAGCGAGCAGTACTTC; CDR3 protein: CASSLGARGTDSEQYF
J gene: TRBJ2-7; clone size: -; D gene: -; V gene: TRBV5-8; CDR3 DNA: TGTGCCAGCAGCTTGGAAGGCGCGCAGTACTTC; CDR3 protein: CASSLEGAQYF
J gene: TRBJ2-2; clone size: -; D gene: -; V gene: TRBV6-5; CDR3 DNA: TGTGCCATCAAAGAGGGCCGAATCGGGGAGCTGTTTTTT; CDR3 protein: CAIKEGRIGELFF
J gene: TRBJ1-2; clone size: -; D gene: -; V gene: TRBV5-4; CDR3 DNA: TGTGCCAGCAGCTTGGATCGCGTCACAGGGCAGGGCTACACCTTC; CDR3 protein: CASSLDRVTGQGYTF
J gene: TRBJ2-3; clone size: -; D gene: -; V gene: TRBV9; CDR3 DNA: TGTGCCAGCAGCGTAGCAGGCCCCACAGATACGCAGTATTTT; CDR3 protein: CASSVAGPTDTQYF
J gene: TRBJ2-1; clone size: -; D gene: TRBD2; V gene: TRBV6-1; CDR3 DNA: TGTGCCAGCAGTGGGCGGGAGTCTAAGAATGAGCAGTTCTTC; CDR3 protein: CASSGRESKNEQFF
J gene: TRBJ2-7; clone size: -; D gene: TRBD2; V gene: TRBV9; CDR3 DNA: TGTGCCAGCAGCATTGGGACTAGAGGCGAGCAGTACTTC; CDR3 protein: CASSIGTRGEQYF
J gene: TRBJ1-5; clone size: -; D gene: -; V gene: TRBV7-2; CDR3 DNA: TGTGCCAGCAGCTTGGAACAGGGAGGGAATCAGCCCCAGCATTTT; CDR3 protein: CASSLEQGGNQPQHF
J gene: TRBJ2-2; clone size: -; D gene: -; V gene: TRBV10-1; CDR3 DNA: TGCGCCAGCAGTGTGAGCCGGAAATTCACCGGGGAGCTGTTTTTT; CDR3 protein: CASSVSRKFTGELFF
J gene: TRBJ2-2; clone size: -; D gene: -; V gene: TRBV12-5; CDR3 DNA: TGTGCTAGTGGTTTGGTAGGTGGGGGAGGACACCGGGGAGCTGTTTTT; CDR3 protein: CASGLVGGGGHRGAVF
J gene: TRBJ2-1; clone size: -; D gene: TRBD1; V gene: TRBV5-1; CDR3 DNA: TGCGCCAGCAGTCCCGGGACAGGGGTATACAATGAGCAGTTCTTC; CDR3 protein: CASSPGTGVYNEQFF
J gene: TRBJ2-5; clone size: -; D gene: -; V gene: TRBV18; CDR3 DNA: TGTGCCAGCTCACCAGGAGTTCAAGAGACCCAGTACTTC; CDR3 protein: CASSPGVQETQYF
J gene: TRBJ2-7; clone size: -; D gene: TRBD1; V gene: TRBV14; CDR3 DNA: TGTGCCAGCAGCCATACCGGGTGGACAGGGGACATAATGTCCTCCTACGAGCAGTACTTC; CDR3 protein: CASSHTGWTGDIMSSYEQYF
J gene: TRBJ1-2; clone size: few; D gene: TRBD1; V gene: TRBV2; CDR3 DNA: TGTGCCAGCAGTGTAGGTTGGAGGGGGACAGGGGGCTACACCTTC; CDR3 protein: CASSVGWRGTGGYTF
J gene: TRBJ2-7; clone size: -; D gene: TRBD2; V gene: TRBV7-3; CDR3 DNA: TGTGCCAGCAGCTCGCTAGCGGGAGGTGCCTACGAGCAGTACTTC; CDR3 protein: CASSSLAGGAYEQYF
J gene: TRBJ2-1; clone size: -; D gene: -; V gene: TRBV7-9; CDR3 DNA: TGTGCCAGCAGCCGTAGTAGGTCGGACGATGAGCAGTTCTTC; CDR3 protein: CASSRSRSDDEQFF
J gene: TRBJ2-7; clone size: -; D gene: TRBD1; V gene: TRBV4-1; CDR3 DNA: TGCGCCAGCAGCCAACGATCGACAGGGTACGAGCAGTACTTC; CDR3 protein: CASSQRSTGYEQYF
J gene: TRBJ2-3; clone size: -; D gene: -; V gene: TRBV2; CDR3 DNA: TGTGCCAGCACTAAGCTCCGGGGGGATACGCAGTATTTT; CDR3 protein: CASTKLRGDTQYF
J gene: TRBJ1-4; clone size: few; D gene: TRBD1; V gene: TRBV6-5; CDR3 DNA: TGTGCCAGCAGTGACTCTACAGGGGAGGAAAAACTGTTTTTT; CDR3 protein: CASSDSTGEEKLFF
J gene: TRBJ1-1; clone size: -; D gene: -; V gene: TRBV13; CDR3 DNA: TGTGCCAGCAGCTTAGGAGGGAGCGTTACTGAAGCTTTCTTT; CDR3 protein: CASSLGGSVTEAFF
J gene: TRBJ2-3; clone size: -; D gene: -; V gene: TRBV21-1; CDR3 DNA: TGTGCCAGCAGCAAAGGTACTCCCGGAGCGGATACGCAGTATTTT; CDR3 protein: CASSKGTPGADTQYF
J gene: TRBJ2-2; clone size: -; D gene: TRBD2; V gene: TRBV7-2; CDR3 DNA: TGTGCCAGCACCAGCGGGGGGATAGAAACCGGGGAGCTGTTTTTT; CDR3 protein: CASTSGGIETGELFF
J gene: TRBJ2-5; clone size: -; D gene: -; V gene: TRBV11-3; CDR3 DNA: TGTGCCAGCAGCTTGCCGCGGCAAGAGACCCAGTACTTC; CDR3 protein: CASSLPRQETQYF
J gene: TRBJ1-4; clone size: -; D gene: -; V gene: TRBV5-1; CDR3 DNA: TGCGCCAGCAGCACCGGGATATATGAAAAACTGTTTTTT; CDR3 protein: CASSTGIYEKLFF
J gene: TRBJ2-5; clone size: -; D gene: -; V gene: TRBV5-1; CDR3 DNA: TGCGCCAGCAGCTTGGGGACCGGGACACGGGAACAAGAGACCCAGTACTTC; CDR3 protein: CASSLGTGTREQETQYF
J gene: TRBJ2-1; clone size: -; D gene: -; V gene: TRBV28; CDR3 DNA: TGTGCCAGCAGTTTGGGGGGGCCGATCTACAATGAGCAGTTCTTC; CDR3 protein: CASSLGGPIYNEQFF
J gene: TRBJ2-1; clone size: once; D gene: -; V gene: TRBV11-2; CDR3 DNA: TGTGCCAGCAGCTTACGCGGGGGCCGGAACAATGAGCAGTTCTTC; CDR3 protein: CASSLRGGRNNEQFF
J gene: TRBJ2-1; clone size: -; D gene: -; V gene: TRBV7-2; CDR3 DNA: TGTGCCAGCAGCCCAACAGACAATGAGCAGTTCTTC; CDR3 protein: CASSPTDNEQFF
J gene: TRBJ2-1; clone size: -; D gene: TRBD1; V gene: TRBV10-3; CDR3 DNA: TGTGCCATCAGTGACAACGGACAGGGGGAGTTCTTC; CDR3 protein: CAISDNGQGEFF
J gene: TRBJ2-2; clone size: once; D gene: TRBD2; V gene: TRBV18; CDR3 DNA: TGTGCCAGCTCAGCCCAGACTAGCGGGAACACCGGGGAGCTGTTTTTT; CDR3 protein: CASSAQTSGNTGELFF